The 15 T cell receptor beta chains below all came from one sample that was sequenced in a study of early T cells in non-severe SARS-CoV-2 infection. MiXCR was run by TCRdb on the 5' RACE reads, yielding one entry per CDR3 protein. The sample has over 90,000 distinct CDR3 sequences; about an eighth are singletons. Sequencing input: whole blood. The receptors come from an adult who was a healthcare worker with PCR-confirmed SARS-CoV-2 infection or an uninfected control (not recorded which).

CDR3 sequence (DNA): TGTGCCAGCGGAGGTAGCAATCAGCCCCAGCATTTT. Translation gives CASGGSNQPQHF. The chain combines TRBV2 with TRBJ1-5; D is unresolved. This CDR3 contains 12 residues. Per the germline V gene, CDR1 is SNHLY and CDR2 is FYNNEI. The V end lost 8 bases, the J end lost 0 bases, and 5 bases lay between the germline ends.

This clonotype was seen many times. The chain uses TRBV5-1 and TRBJ2-1; D gene uncertain. The CDR3 is made up of 11 amino acids. Germline V gene sequence: CDR1 SGHRS, CDR2 YFSETQ. Trimming removed 4 bases at V and 6 bases at J, with 5 bases between. The CDR3 here is CASSESNEQFF. In DNA, the CDR3 is TGCGCCAGCAGCGAGTCCAATGAGCAGTTCTTC.

The chain carries TRBV20-1 and TRBJ2-3; D might be TRBD1 (5 bases). The CDR3 totals 13 residues. Germline CDR1 and CDR2: DFQATT and SNEGSKA (reference sequence). Trimming cost V 6 bases and J 1 base, with 11 bases left between them. The CDR3 is CSARTLRTDTQYF. The CDR3 nucleotides are TGCAGTGCCCGGACACTCCGCACAGATACGCAGTATTTT.

The sample holds one count of this clonotype. This rearrangement joins TRBV28 to TRBJ1-2; D remains unclear. Deletions cut 5 bases from V and 4 bases from J, with 11 bases between. Germline lookup yields CDR1 MDHEN and CDR2 SYDVKM. This CDR3 contains 13 residues. In nucleotides, the CDR3 is TGTGCCAGCAGTCACGGACGGGGCTATGGCTACACCTTC. It is translated as CASSHGRGYGYTF.

In its sample, this clonotype was seen many times. This chain links TRBV7-9 with TRBJ2-7; D is unclear. Trimming removed 5 bases from V and 6 bases from J, with 20 bases in between. CDR3 size: 15 residues. In germline, CDR1 is SEHNR, CDR2 FQNEAQ (reference sequence). CDR3 region: CASSDRYGRESEQYF. The CDR3 coding sequence is TGTGCCAGCAGCGATCGGTACGGACGCGAATCCGAGCAGTACTTC. The full variable domain, in which reference TRBV7-9 and TRBJ2-7 provide the parts outside the CDR3, is DTGVSQNPRHKITKRGQNVTFRCDPISEHNRLYWYRQTLGQGPEFLTYFQNEAQLEKSRLLSDRFSAERPKGSFSTLEIQRTEQGDSAMYLCASSDRYGRESEQYFGPGTRLTVT.

There are a few counts of this clonotype. The chain uses TRBV20-1 and TRBJ2-1; 9 nucleotides match TRBD2. This CDR3 is 14 amino acids long. CDR1 is DFQATT and CDR2 is SNEGSKA in the germline V gene (reference sequence). The trim removed 0 bases at V and 4 bases at J, leaving 1 base unmatched. In DNA form, the CDR3 reads TGCAGTGCTAGAGAGCTAGCGGGGTACAATGAGCAGTTCTTC. Translated: CSARELAGYNEQFF.

The V gene is TRBV29-1, the J gene TRBJ1-1, with unresolved D. Trimming shortened V by 0 bases and J by 0 bases, and 11 bases separated the two germline ends. The CDR3 runs to 15 residues. The V gene's germline CDR1 is SQVTM and CDR2 ANQGSEA. The CDR3 DNA reads TGCAGCGTTGAAGATCTGCGTAGGATGAACACTGAAGCTTTCTTT. This codes for CSVEDLRRMNTEAFF.

V usage is TRBV27 and J usage is TRBJ2-7; TRBD2 is a possible D gene (5 bases). CDR3 length: 14 amino acids. V lost 8 bases and J 2 bases, leaving 16 bases between the germline ends. The V gene's germline CDR1 is MNHEY and CDR2 SMNVEV (reference sequence). The CDR3 spells CASGLGGSPYEQYF. For the CDR3, the DNA is TGTGCCAGCGGTCTCGGCGGGTCCCCCTACGAGCAGTACTTC.

This rearrangement joins TRBV19 to TRBJ1-5, with D possibly matching TRBD1 (6 bases). Looked up from germline, CDR1 is LNHDA and CDR2 is SQIVND (reference sequence). This CDR3 is built from 15 residues. Trimming left V 3 bases short and J 7 bases short, with 16 bases between. The CDR3 DNA sequence: TGTGCCAGTAGTATTTCCATGACAGGTAACCAGCCCCAGCATTTT. Translated, it gives CASSISMTGNQPQHF.

This clonotype was observed many times. V usage is TRBV6-5 and J usage is TRBJ1-5; TRBD1 is a possible D gene (6 bases). The CDR3 extends over 12 amino acids. Germline V gene sequence: CDR1 MNHEY, CDR2 SVGAGI. V dropped 8 bases and J dropped 5 bases, with 10 bases sitting between them. CDR3 DNA: TGTGCCAGCGGAACAGGGTATCAGCCCCAGCATTTT. As protein: CASGTGYQPQHF.

This clonotype was counted a few times. This chain joins TRBV18 and TRBJ2-4, with D tentatively TRBD1 (5 bases). In germline, CDR1 is KGHSH, CDR2 LQKENI. Trimming stripped 0 bases from V and 5 bases from J, with 14 bases between. CDR3 length: 16 amino acids. CDR3 protein: CASSPPASRVENIQYF. CDR3 nucleotide sequence: TGTGCCAGCTCACCACCGGCGTCCAGGGTGGAAAACATTCAGTACTTC.

This clonotype was seen repeatedly, ten times or more. The chain uses TRBV20-1 and TRBJ1-5, with D possibly TRBD1 on 6 matching bases. CDR3 length equals 16 residues. Germline CDR1 DFQATT, CDR2 SNEGSKA (reference sequence). V lost 5 bases and J 0 bases, leaving 17 bases between the germline ends. The CDR3 DNA sequence: TGCAGTGCTCGACAGGCCGGGGTTTATAGCAATCAGCCCCAGCATTTT. Translation gives CSARQAGVYSNQPQHF.

This clonotype has only a few counts. The rearrangement links TRBV11-3 to TRBJ2-2; maybe TRBD1 (6 bases). CDR3 length: 14 amino acids. Trimming stripped 4 bases from V and 3 bases from J, with 9 bases between. Germline assignment: CDR1 SGHNT and CDR2 YENEEA. CDR3 in DNA: TGTGCCAGCAGCTCGGGACAATACACCGGGGAGCTGTTTTTT. Residues: CASSSGQYTGELFF.

The chain carries TRBV5-1 and TRBJ2-7, with 8 nucleotides matching TRBD1. The CDR3 is 15 amino acids. V was clipped by 1 base and J by 3 bases; unmatched bases: 6. Germline V gene lookup returns CDR1 SGHRS and CDR2 YFSETQ. CDR3 sequence: CASSLRTGRFYEQYF. The DNA of the CDR3 is TGCGCCAGCAGCTTGCGGACAGGGCGGTTCTACGAGCAGTACTTC.

The chain couples TRBV7-8 to TRBJ2-7; 7 bases are shared with TRBD1. Germline lookup yields CDR1 SGHVS and CDR2 FQNEAQ. V trimming: 5 bases; J trimming: 3 bases; junction bases outside the gene matches: 10. The CDR3 is 15 amino acids. CDR3 DNA sequence: TGTGCCAGCAGCCCGGACAGGTCAACACTCTACGAGCAGTACTTC. This gives the protein CASSPDRSTLYEQYF. The full variable domain, rest sourced from reference TRBV7-8 and TRBJ2-7, is GAGVSQSPRYKVAKRGQDVALRCDPISGHVSLFWYQQALGQGPEFLTYFQNEAQLDKSGLPSDRFFAERPEGSVSTLKIQRTQQEDSAVYLCASSPDRSTLYEQYFGPGTRLTVT.